This TCR beta chain emerged from a study of immune heterogeneity within non-small cell lung tumors. Study context: Histologically, several tumors were squamous cell carcinomas and over eight were non-squamous carcinomas. The remaining 1 tumor was not otherwise specified.

Study-level points and caveats: Local T-cell repertoire clonality was correlated with local tumor mutational burden, and the correlation was positive. It was moderate in strength but statistically significant (R approximately 0.3). Identical dominant CDR3 beta clonotypes recurred across tumor sites within a patient, alongside site-unique high-frequency clones.

Multiplex PCR was performed with 32 V and 13 J primers, and it amplified TCR beta CDR3. TCRdb fed the multiplex PCR reads into MiXCR, producing one record per CDR3 protein. The top ten hold roughly 5.4% of the sample, which has 14,000 to 15,000 distinct CDR3 sequences, over 25% seen once. This clonotype is classed as medium-sized. What it recognizes is unknown. At 600 ng per sample, bulk tumor genomic DNA provided the template. Far-apart biopsies, several per primary tumor, were taken during surgery. Surgery that was curative in intent was performed on patients with untreated, newly diagnosed non-small cell lung cancer. Donors were newly diagnosed non-small cell lung cancer patients having surgery with curative intent. The CDR3 loop spans 14 amino acids. V trimming: 6 bases; J trimming: 4 bases; junction bases outside the gene matches: 9.

Sequenced material: lung tumor tissue. The sequence was obtained from a middle-aged man with non-small cell lung cancer. This rearrangement joins TRBV12-3 or TRBV12-4 to TRBJ2-7, with 7 bases lining up with TRBD1. The CDR3 nucleotides are TGTGCCAGCAGCCCCGGGACAGCAGATTACGAGCAGTACTTC. It codes for CASSPGTADYEQYF.